The 12 T cell receptor beta chains below all came from one sample that was sequenced in a study of blood T cell repertoires in COVID-19. Measured with immunoSEQ multiplex PCR; TCRdb has only the in-frame clones, and not every one. The repertoire has around 320,000 clones, about nine tenths of them found once; the top ten carry roughly 2.3%. Sequenced material: peripheral blood. These receptors were obtained from a young man with active or convalescent COVID-19.

The chain carries TRBV5-6 and TRBJ1-2; 10 positions match TRBD1. V was clipped by 4 bases and J by 7 bases; unmatched bases: 13. The CDR3 is 16 amino acids. Germline CDR1 reads SGHDT; CDR2 reads YYEEEE. The CDR3 DNA follows: TGTGCCAGCAGCCTTGGAGGGACAGGGGTATCAGGTGGCTACACCTTC. Protein product: CASSLGGTGVSGGYTF.

DNA of the CDR3: TGTGCCAGCAGCTTATTCCCCCCGGGACTAGCGGGAGACGAGCAGTTCTTC. It specifies CASSLFPPGLAGDEQFF. This chain joins TRBV7-2 and TRBJ2-1, with 14 bases matching TRBD2. The V segment lost 2 bases and the J segment 10 bases; nucleotides outside the gene matches: 10. Germline CDR1 SGHTA, CDR2 FQGNSA. This CDR3 is 17 amino acids long.

This chain uses TRBV29-1 with TRBJ2-2; 10 bases are shared with TRBD1. From germline, CDR1 is SQVTM and CDR2 ANQGSEA. Trimming removed 3 bases from V and 4 bases from J; junction bases left unmatched: 2. The CDR3 length is 14 residues. CDR3 residues: CSVEDRGVTGELFF. CDR3 nucleotide sequence: TGCAGCGTTGAGGACAGGGGGGTCACCGGGGAGCTGTTTTTT.

The chain links TRBV6-2 or TRBV6-3 to TRBJ1-1, with D possibly being TRBD1 (5 bases). The CDR3 contains 13 residues. CDR1 is MNHEY, CDR2 SVGEGT, per germline. Trimming stripped 4 bases from V and 4 bases from J, with 10 bases between. This chain's CDR3 is CASSSQGATEAFF. CDR3 nucleotide sequence: TGTGCCAGCAGTTCACAAGGGGCCACTGAAGCTTTCTTT.

This sequence joins TRBV14 and TRBJ2-6; a weak D match, TRBD1 (5 bases). With 1 base removed from V and 2 bases from J, the gap between germline ends came to 9 bases. CDR3 length equals 16 residues. Germline V gene sequence: CDR1 SGHDN, CDR2 FVKESK. Here the CDR3 DNA reads TGTGCCAGCAGCCAAGGGTGGGGCACTGGGGCCAACGTCCTGACTTTC. This encodes CASSQGWGTGANVLTF.

This sequence joins TRBV9 and TRBJ2-5; 8 positions agree with TRBD1. Trimming removed 4 bases from V and 5 bases from J; junction bases left unmatched: 4. Germline V gene lookup returns CDR1 SGDLS and CDR2 YYNGEE. The CDR3 covers 13 residues. The CDR3 sequence: CASSQGQVETQYF. CDR3 nucleotides: TGTGCCAGCAGCCAGGGACAGGTGGAGACCCAGTACTTC.

The chain has TRBV5-1 and TRBJ1-4, with 7 nucleotides matching TRBD1. J lost 0 bases, V lost 4 bases, and 9 bases had no gene match. This CDR3 comprises 17 residues. Germline CDR1 is SGHRS and CDR2 is YFSETQ. In DNA, the CDR3 is TGCGCCAGCAGCCGGGGACAGCAATTTGCAACTAATGAAAAACTGTTTTTT. Its protein product is CASSRGQQFATNEKLFF.

The chain recombines TRBV28 with TRBJ1-2, with 7 bases matching TRBD1. The length of the CDR3 is 14 residues. V lost 3 bases and J lost 8; bases outside the gene matches: 9. Per the germline V gene, CDR1 is MDHEN and CDR2 is SYDVKM. The CDR3 DNA reads TGTGCCAGCAGTTTTTACGGGACAGCGTGGGGCTACACCTTC. As protein: CASSFYGTAWGYTF.

The chain employs TRBV6-1 and TRBJ1-1; 9 bases align to TRBD1. The germline CDR1 and CDR2 sequences are MNHNS and SASEGT. There are 13 residues in the CDR3. J lost 9 bases, V lost 3 bases, and 5 bases had no gene match. CDR3 in amino acids: CASSEPGQGKAFF. The CDR3 nucleotides read TGTGCCAGCAGTGAGCCAGGACAGGGGAAAGCTTTCTTT.

This clone was seen only once. The chain has TRBV19 and TRBJ2-7; 7 bases map to TRBD2. Germline V gene sequence: CDR1 LNHDA, CDR2 SQIVND (reference sequence). J was trimmed by 3 bases and V by 6 bases; bases with no gene match: 5. The CDR3 runs to 13 residues. CDR3 in amino acids: CASRRSGVYEQYF. Here the CDR3 DNA reads TGTGCCAGTAGGCGGAGCGGGGTCTACGAGCAGTACTTC.

The chain uses TRBV7-9 and TRBJ1-3; D may be TRBD1 (6 bases). Germline V gene lookup returns CDR1 SEHNR and CDR2 FQNEAQ (reference sequence). V dropped 6 bases and J dropped 0 bases, with 24 bases sitting between them. This CDR3 is 19 amino acids long. Here the CDR3 reads CASRKTGTRNPLSGNTIYF. The DNA of the CDR3 is TGTGCCAGCAGAAAGACCGGGACAAGGAACCCCCTCTCTGGAAACACCATATATTTT. Full variable domain (missing parts from reference TRBV7-9 and TRBJ1-3): DTGVSQNPRHKITKRGQNVTFRCDPISEHNRLYWYRQTLGQGPEFLTYFQNEAQLEKSRLLSDRFSAERPKGSFSTLEIQRTEQGDSAMYLCASRKTGTRNPLSGNTIYFGEGSWLTVV.

The chain employs TRBV7-2 and TRBJ2-1, with 11 bases fitting TRBD2. CDR1 and CDR2 from the germline V gene are SGHTA and FQGNSA. With V trimmed by 5 bases and J by 10 bases, 7 bases remained unmatched. The CDR3 covers 14 residues. CDR3 amino acids: CASSRSGGAWEQFF. Here the CDR3 DNA reads TGTGCCAGCAGCCGTAGCGGGGGGGCCTGGGAGCAGTTCTTC.